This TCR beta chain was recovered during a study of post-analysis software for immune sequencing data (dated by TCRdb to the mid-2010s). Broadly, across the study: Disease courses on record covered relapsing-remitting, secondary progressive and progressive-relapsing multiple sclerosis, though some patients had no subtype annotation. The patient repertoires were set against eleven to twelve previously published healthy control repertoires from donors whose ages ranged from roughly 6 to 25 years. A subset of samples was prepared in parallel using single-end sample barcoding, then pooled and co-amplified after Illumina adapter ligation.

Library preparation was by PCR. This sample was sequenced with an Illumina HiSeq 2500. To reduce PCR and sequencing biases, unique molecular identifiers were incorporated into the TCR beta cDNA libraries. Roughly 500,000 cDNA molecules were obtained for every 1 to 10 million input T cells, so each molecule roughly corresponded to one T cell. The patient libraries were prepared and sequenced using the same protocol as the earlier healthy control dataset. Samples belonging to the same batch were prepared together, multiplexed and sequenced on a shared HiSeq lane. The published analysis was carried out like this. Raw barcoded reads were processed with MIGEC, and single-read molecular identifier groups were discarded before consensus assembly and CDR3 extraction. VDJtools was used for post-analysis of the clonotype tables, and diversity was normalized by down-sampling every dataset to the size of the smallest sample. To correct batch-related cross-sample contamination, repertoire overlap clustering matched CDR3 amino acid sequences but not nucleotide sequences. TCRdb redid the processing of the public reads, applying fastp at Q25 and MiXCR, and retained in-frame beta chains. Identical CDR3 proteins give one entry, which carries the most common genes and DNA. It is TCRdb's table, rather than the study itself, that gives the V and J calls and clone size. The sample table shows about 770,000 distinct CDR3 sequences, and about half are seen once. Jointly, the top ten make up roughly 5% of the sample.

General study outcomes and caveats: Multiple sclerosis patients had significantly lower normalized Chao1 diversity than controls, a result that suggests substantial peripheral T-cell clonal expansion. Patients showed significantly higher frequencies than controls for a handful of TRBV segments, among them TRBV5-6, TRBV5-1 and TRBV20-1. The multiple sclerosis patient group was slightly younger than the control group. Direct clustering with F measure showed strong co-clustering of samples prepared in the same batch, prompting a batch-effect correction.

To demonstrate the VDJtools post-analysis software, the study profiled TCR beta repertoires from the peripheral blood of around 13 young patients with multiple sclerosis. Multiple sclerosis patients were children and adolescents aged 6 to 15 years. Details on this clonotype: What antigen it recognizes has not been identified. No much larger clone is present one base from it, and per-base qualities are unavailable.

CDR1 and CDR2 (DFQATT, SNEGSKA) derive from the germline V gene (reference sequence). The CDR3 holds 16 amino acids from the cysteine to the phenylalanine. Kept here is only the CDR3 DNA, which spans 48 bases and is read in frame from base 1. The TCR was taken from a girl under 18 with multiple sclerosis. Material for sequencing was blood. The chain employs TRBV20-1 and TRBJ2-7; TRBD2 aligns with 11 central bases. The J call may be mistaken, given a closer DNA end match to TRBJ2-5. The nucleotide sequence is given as TGCAGTGCGCGTAGACTAGCGGGGACACCGTGGGAGACCCAGTACTTC. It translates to CSARRLAGTPWETQYF.